This is a list of T cell receptor beta chains from one sample in a study of shared clonotypes between healthy human individuals. TCRdb's table, derived via immunoSEQ multiplex PCR, lists solely in-frame clones and lacks some. The sample records 980,000 or so clones, less than 85% being singletons. Sequencing was performed on memory CD4+ T cells sorted from blood. The receptors come from a man aged 18 to 30 in good health. Both conserved end residues are part of each CDR3. The D gene is left open where the match is weak. Clone size is given for some rows only: seen once, a few or many times, or a class if the clone is expanded.

d_gene: .
abundance: .
j_gene: TRBJ1-6
v_gene: TRBV7-2
CDR3nt: TGTGCCAGCAGCTTTGGCTCGGCAGGGGAAAATTCACCCCTCCACTTT
CDR3aa: CASSFGSAGENSPLHF

d_gene: .
abundance: few
j_gene: TRBJ2-6
v_gene: TRBV5-6
CDR3nt: TGTGCCAGCAGCTGGGGACCAGGGGCTGGGGCCAACGTCCTGACTTTC
CDR3aa: CASSWGPGAGANVLTF

d_gene: TRBD2
abundance: once
j_gene: TRBJ2-1
v_gene: TRBV5-4
CDR3nt: TGTGCCAGCAACCCAGCGGGAGGGCTGGGTCACAATGAGCAGTTCTTC
CDR3aa: CASNPAGGLGHNEQFF

d_gene: TRBD1
abundance: .
j_gene: TRBJ1-1
v_gene: TRBV6-1
CDR3nt: TGTGCCAGCAGGGAGGGGGCACTGAACACTGAAGCTTTCTTT
CDR3aa: CASREGALNTEAFF

d_gene: .
abundance: .
j_gene: TRBJ2-5
v_gene: TRBV11-3
CDR3nt: TGTGCCAGCAGCCCTGACGGGAGACAAGAGACCCAGTACTTC
CDR3aa: CASSPDGRQETQYF

d_gene: .
abundance: .
j_gene: TRBJ1-6
v_gene: TRBV6-5
CDR3nt: TGTGCCAGCAGTTCGGGGGAAGACAGTTCACCCCTCCACTTT
CDR3aa: CASSSGEDSSPLHF

d_gene: .
abundance: .
j_gene: TRBJ2-1
v_gene: TRBV28
CDR3nt: TGTGCCAGCAGTTTAGTAGGGCTCAGCTCCTACAATGAGCAGTTCTTC
CDR3aa: CASSLVGLSSYNEQFF

d_gene: .
abundance: .
j_gene: TRBJ1-2
v_gene: TRBV5-4
CDR3nt: TGTGCCAGCAGCCCGGGGGGGCAACCAACTGACTATGGCTACACCTTC
CDR3aa: CASSPGGQPTDYGYTF

d_gene: TRBD2
abundance: .
j_gene: TRBJ2-1
v_gene: TRBV5-1
CDR3nt: TGCGCCAGCAGCTTGGGACTAGCGGTGGTTAATGAGCAGTTCTTC
CDR3aa: CASSLGLAVVNEQFF

d_gene: .
abundance: .
j_gene: TRBJ1-1
v_gene: TRBV7-2
CDR3nt: TGTGCCAGCAGCGTGGGTTCGGGAGCCAACACTGAAGCTTTCTTT
CDR3aa: CASSVGSGANTEAFF

d_gene: TRBD2
abundance: .
j_gene: TRBJ2-1
v_gene: TRBV5-1
CDR3nt: TGCGCCAGCAGCTTAGGGACTAGCGGAGGGTACAATGAGCAGTTCTTC
CDR3aa: CASSLGTSGGYNEQFF

d_gene: .
abundance: .
j_gene: TRBJ1-2
v_gene: TRBV18
CDR3nt: TGTGCCAGCTCACCCGACCTGAGGAATGGCTACACCTTC
CDR3aa: CASSPDLRNGYTF

d_gene: .
abundance: .
j_gene: TRBJ2-6
v_gene: TRBV5-1
CDR3nt: TGCGCCAGCAGCTTGTTGGCCGCGTCTGGGGCCAACGTCCTGACTTTC
CDR3aa: CASSLLAASGANVLTF

d_gene: .
abundance: few
j_gene: TRBJ1-4
v_gene: TRBV18
CDR3nt: TGTGCCAGCTCCTATGCCACTAATGAAAAACTGTTTTTT
CDR3aa: CASSYATNEKLFF

d_gene: TRBD2
abundance: .
j_gene: TRBJ2-3
v_gene: TRBV9
CDR3nt: TGTGCCAGCAGCGTAGTGGTAGCGGGGGGGCAAGATACGCAGTATTTT
CDR3aa: CASSVVVAGGQDTQYF